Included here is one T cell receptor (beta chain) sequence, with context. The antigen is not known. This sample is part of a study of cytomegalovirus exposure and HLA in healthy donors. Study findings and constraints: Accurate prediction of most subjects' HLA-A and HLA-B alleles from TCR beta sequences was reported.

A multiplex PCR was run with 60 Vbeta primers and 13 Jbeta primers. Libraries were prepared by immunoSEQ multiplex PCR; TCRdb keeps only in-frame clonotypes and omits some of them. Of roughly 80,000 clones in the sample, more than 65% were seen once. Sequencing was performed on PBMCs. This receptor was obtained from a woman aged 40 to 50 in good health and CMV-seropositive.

The CDR3 reads CASSNPRAGGAYTEAFF. The CDR3 DNA reads as TGTGCCAGTAGTAATCCTAGGGCAGGGGGCGCGTACACTGAAGCTTTCTTT. The V call is TRBV19, the J call TRBJ1-1, with 8 bases matching TRBD1. Germline V gene sequence: CDR1 LNHDA, CDR2 SQIVND (reference sequence). The CDR3 length is 17 residues. V lost 4 bases to trimming and J lost 3 bases; unmatched junction nucleotides: 13.